This T cell receptor beta chain was captured by sequencing in a study of somatic mutations in cytotoxic T cells in rheumatoid arthritis. Whole-study context: Several of the V beta antibody-stained T-cell populations were flow-sorted at nearly 100% purity; V beta1+ cells were among them and were sequenced for TCRB.

V lost 3 bases and J 2 bases, leaving 11 bases between the germline ends. Germline lookup yields CDR1 SGHTA and CDR2 FQGNSA. The CDR3 spans 15 residues. On this clone: What it binds is not known.

Overall study results and limits: Some patients, about an eighth of the roughly 65, had a largest CD8+ clone that exceeded 20% of CD8+ cells.

Data came from immunoSEQ multiplex PCR; TCRdb stores just in-frame clones and leaves some out. The sample has 15,000 or so clones, about four fifths seen once; the top ten hold roughly a fifth. The V gene is TRBV7-2, the J gene TRBJ2-1; no clear D. The clonotype was recovered from an adult with rheumatoid arthritis. Sequencing was carried out using CD8+ T cells sorted from blood. This CDR3 reads CASSFSRSTYNEQFF. The CDR3 nucleotides read TGTGCCAGCAGCTTTAGTCGCAGCACCTACAATGAGCAGTTCTTC.